One and the same sample provided the 16 T cell receptor beta chains below, sequenced in a study of cytomegalovirus exposure and HLA in healthy donors. The PCR had 60 Vbeta and 13 Jbeta primers. Clones were read by immunoSEQ multiplex PCR, and TCRdb kept only the in-frame ones, dropping some. Here the sample spans about 170,000 clones, approximately 85% being singletons. The specimen was PBMCs. The source of these receptors is a man younger than 40 in good health and CMV-seropositive.

The chain recombines TRBV5-1 with TRBJ2-2; D unresolved. The CDR3 sequence is 17 residues long. The germline V gene has CDR1 SGHRS and CDR2 YFSETQ. The germline V and J ends were trimmed by 0 bases and 0 bases, with 12 bases remaining between them. CDR3 nucleotide sequence: TGCGCCAGCAGCTTGGGAATGGGCAACGCGAACACCGGGGAGCTGTTTTTT. Encoded protein: CASSLGMGNANTGELFF.

The chain combines TRBV6-1 with TRBJ2-1; 13 bases map to TRBD2. CDR1 is MNHNS and CDR2 is SASEGT in the germline V gene. The CDR3 is 14 residues long. The V segment lost 10 bases and the J segment 2 bases; nucleotides outside the gene matches: 2. The CDR3 DNA reads as TGTGCCATCACTAGCGGGAGGGCCTACAATGAGCAGTTCTTC. It specifies CAITSGRAYNEQFF.

To note about this clone: Its ends do not fully match the called genes, so a read error is possible. CDR3: CSSSPLDRATDEAFF. CDR3 in DNA: TGTTCCAGCAGCCCATTGGACAGGGCAACGGATGAAGCTTTCTTT. J is TRBJ1-1 and V is TRBV7-9; 8 positions agree with TRBD1. The V gene's germline CDR1 is SEHNR and CDR2 FQNEAQ (reference sequence). The CDR3 is 15 amino acids.

This rearrangement joins TRBV18 to TRBJ1-1; 8 nucleotides match TRBD1. Per germline, CDR1 KGHSH and CDR2 LQKENI. The CDR3 totals 13 residues. V was pared by 5 bases and J by 7 bases, with 6 bases of the junction left unmatched. The CDR3 region has the DNA TGTGCCAGCTCAGCAGGGGGCTCAGGTGAAGCTTTCTTT. Translating it yields CASSAGGSGEAFF.

The chain is built from TRBV6-5 and TRBJ1-2, with D perhaps TRBD1 (6 bases). The germline V gene encodes CDR1 MNHEY and CDR2 SVGAGI. The CDR3 is made up of 14 amino acids. Trimming removed 0 bases from V and 8 bases from J, with 13 bases in between. This CDR3 reads CASSYSRGTSGYTF. The CDR3 DNA sequence: TGTGCCAGCAGTTACTCGAGGGGGACGAGCGGCTACACCTTC.

The chain combines TRBV18 with TRBJ1-5; D is possibly TRBD1 (6 bases). The CDR3 spans 13 residues. Germline CDR1 is KGHSH and CDR2 is LQKENI. Trimming took 1 base from V and 5 from J, leaving 6 bases between them. The CDR3 is CASSPQGDQPQHF. Here the CDR3 DNA reads TGTGCCAGCTCACCACAGGGGGATCAGCCCCAGCATTTT.

The CDR3 here is CASSPGTGDDNQPQHF. CDR3 nucleotides: TGTGCCAGCAGCCCCGGGACAGGGGATGACAATCAGCCCCAGCATTTT. The chain has TRBV9 and TRBJ1-5; 10 bases are a match to TRBD1. The CDR3 has 16 amino acids. Looked up from germline, CDR1 is SGDLS and CDR2 is YYNGEE. Unmatched junction bases numbered 7, after V lost 4 bases and J lost 3 bases.

This clone appeared a few times. The chain links TRBV14 to TRBJ1-3; no firm D call. V was shortened by 2 bases and J by 0 bases, with 5 bases between the two germline ends. CDR1 is SGHDN and CDR2 is FVKESK in the germline V gene. This CDR3 spans 14 amino acids. The CDR3 reads CASSQPRSGNTIYF. The CDR3 nucleotides read TGTGCCAGCAGCCAACCTCGCTCTGGAAACACCATATATTTT. Filled out from reference TRBV14 and TRBJ1-3, the complete variable domain reads EAGVTQFPSHSVIEKGQTVTLRCDPISGHDNLYWYRRVMGKEIKFLLHFVKESKQDESGMPNNRFLAERTGGTYSTLKVQPAELEDSGVYFCASSQPRSGNTIYFGEGSWLTVV.

This clone appeared once. The CDR3 DNA reads as TGCGCCAGCAGCCAAGTCTCCGAGAGGCGACTAAACATTCAGTACTTC. Protein: CASSQVSERRLNIQYF. The chain is built from TRBV4-1 and TRBJ2-4; D unresolved. This CDR3 spans 16 amino acids. Germline CDR1 MGHRA, CDR2 YSYEKL. V was trimmed by 1 base and J by 6 bases, leaving 16 bases between them.

The table lists this clone with a count of one. This chain links TRBV18 with TRBJ2-1; perhaps TRBD2 as D (5 bases). V shed 4 bases and J shed 12 bases, with 13 bases lying between them. Germline loops: CDR1 KGHSH, CDR2 LQKENI. CDR3 size: 12 residues. Here the CDR3 reads CASSQQRGWQFF. The DNA of the CDR3 is TGTGCCAGCTCACAACAACGGGGTTGGCAGTTCTTC.

CDR3 protein: CASSLHRVNEQFF. The CDR3 DNA is TGTGCCAGCAGTTTACACAGGGTCAATGAGCAGTTCTTC. The J gene is TRBJ2-1, the V gene TRBV27, with D perhaps TRBD1 (6 bases). The germline V gene has CDR1 MNHEY and CDR2 SMNVEV (reference sequence). Trimming took off 2 bases at V and 6 bases at J, with 8 bases between the two ends. This CDR3 is built from 13 residues.

In this sample, this clone turned up once. V usage is TRBV18 and J usage is TRBJ1-4; the D gene is possibly TRBD1 (6 bases). Germline CDR1 KGHSH, CDR2 LQKENI. The CDR3 has 14 residues. Trimming pared 4 bases from V and 3 bases from J, leaving 9 bases between. The CDR3 reads CASSRRGANEKLFF. CDR3 DNA sequence: TGTGCCAGCTCACGCAGGGGTGCTAATGAAAAACTGTTTTTT. The complete variable domain, with remaining parts taken from reference TRBV18 and TRBJ1-4, reads NAGVMQNPRHLVRRRGQEARLRCSPMKGHSHVYWYRQLPEEGLKFMVYLQKENIIDESGMPKERFSAEFPKEGPSILRIQQVVRGDSAAYFCASSRRGANEKLFFGSGTQLSVL.

J is TRBJ1-1 and V is TRBV19, with a weak D call TRBD1 (6 bases). V was shortened by 5 bases and J by 1 base, with 8 bases between the two germline ends. This CDR3 has 13 residues. The germline gives CDR1 LNHDA, CDR2 SQIVND (reference sequence). In DNA form, the CDR3 reads TGTGCCAGTAGTCGACAGGAGAACACTGAAGCTTTCTTT. This codes for CASSRQENTEAFF.

In its sample, this clone was seen once. The V gene is TRBV7-3, the J gene TRBJ2-4; 8 bases align to TRBD2. The ends lost 5 bases at V and 8 bases at J; junction bases unmatched: 8. This CDR3 has 14 amino acids. Germline V CDR1 and CDR2: SGHTA, FQGTGA. CDR3 bases: TGTGCCAGCAGCCCGGAGACGGGAGGGGACATTCAGTACTTC. It specifies CASSPETGGDIQYF.

The gene calls are TRBV7-8 and TRBJ2-7; no definite D call. From germline, CDR1 is SGHVS and CDR2 FQNEAQ. Trimming left V 5 bases short and J 3 bases short, with 8 bases between. CDR3 length equals 12 residues. The CDR3 nucleotides are TGTGCCAGCAGCACCGAGAACTACGAGCAGTACGTC. It specifies CASSTENYEQYV.

The chain uses TRBV2 and TRBJ2-3; a weak D match, TRBD2 (6 bases). Germline CDR1 and CDR2: SNHLY and FYNNEI. V was clipped by 8 bases and J by 7 bases, with 7 bases between them. This CDR3 region has 10 residues. CDR3 sequence (DNA): TGTGCCAGCGGGGGGAATACGCAGTATTTT. Protein product: CASGGNTQYF.